This record looks at one T cell receptor beta chain sequence and its context. The sample is drawn from a study of cytomegalovirus exposure and HLA in healthy donors. Trimming shortened V by 2 bases and J by 4 bases, and 7 bases separated the two germline ends. This CDR3 has 13 amino acids. CDR1 is SGHTA, CDR2 FQGNSA, per germline. The PCR was carried out with 60 Vbeta primers and 13 Jbeta primers. Method: immunoSEQ multiplex PCR; TCRdb's copy keeps in-frame clones and lacks some. The table records about 160,000 clones, 85% of them present only once. The chain uses TRBV7-2 and TRBJ2-3; D is unresolved. The TCR was taken from a boy between 2 and 15 years old in good health and CMV-seronegative. Sequenced sample: PBMCs. In DNA, the CDR3 is TGTGCCAGCAGCTTAAACCGAGCAGATACGCAGTATTTT. Its protein is CASSLNRADTQYF.